A selection of T cell receptor beta chains follows, all from one sample in a study of blood T cell repertoires in COVID-19. Profiling relied on immunoSEQ multiplex PCR, and the TCRdb table lists in-frame clones only, not all of them. The sample has 55,000 to 80,000 clones, roughly 86% seen once. Sequencing input: peripheral blood. These receptors originate from a woman aged 70-85 years with acute or convalescent COVID-19. Both conserved end residues are part of each CDR3. The D gene is left open where the match is weak. Size is stated for part of the rows, as once, few or many counts, or as a class when the clone is expanded.

-,TRBJ1-1,TRBV29-1,-,TGCAGCGTTGAAGTAGCAGGGGATCCGAGAACTGAAGCTTTCTTT,CSVEVAGDPRTEAFF
-,TRBJ2-6,TRBV19,-,TGTGCCAGTAGTATGACAGCCTCTGGGGCCAACGTCCTGACTTTC,CASSMTASGANVLTF
-,TRBJ2-3,TRBV5-1,TRBD1,TGCGCCAGCACCATGACAGGGCAGTCAGATACGCAGTATTTT,CASTMTGQSDTQYF
-,TRBJ2-7,TRBV9,TRBD2,TGTGCCAGCAGCCCCCAGTGGGCGGGAGTGCGGGAGCAGTACTTC,CASSPQWAGVREQYF
-,TRBJ2-7,TRBV29-1,-,TGCAGCGTTGACCCCCCACGGGACACATCCTACGAGCAGTACTTC,CSVDPPRDTSYEQYF
-,TRBJ1-6,TRBV2,-,TGTGCCAGCAGTGAAAGGGGGTTCTCCTATAATTCACCCCTCCACTTT,CASSERGFSYNSPLHF
-,TRBJ2-7,TRBV7-2,TRBD1,TGTGCCAGCAGCTTACGGGACAGGGGCGGCGAGCAGTACTTC,CASSLRDRGGEQYF
-,TRBJ2-5,TRBV10-3,TRBD2,TGTGCCATCAGTGAGAGGCTAGCGGGGGAGTCCCTCCAAGAGACCCAGTACTTC,CAISERLAGESLQETQYF
few,TRBJ1-1,TRBV30,-,TGTGCCTGGAGTGTACAAGGGCGGGCTGAAGCTTTCTTT,CAWSVQGRAEAFF
-,TRBJ1-4,TRBV7-9,-,TGTGCCAGCAGCCAAAGGACAACAACTAATGAAAAACTGTTTTTT,CASSQRTTTNEKLFF
-,TRBJ2-1,TRBV4-1,TRBD1,TGCGCCAGCAGCCCCGGACAGGGGGCGGTTGAGCAGTTCTTC,CASSPGQGAVEQFF
-,TRBJ2-7,TRBV11-3,TRBD1,TGTGCCAGCAGCCGTGACAGGGGCTCCTACGAGCAGTACTTC,CASSRDRGSYEQYF
-,TRBJ1-3,TRBV7-2,-,TGTGCCAGCAGCTTCGGGGGAGCAGGAAACACCATATATTTT,CASSFGGAGNTIYF
-,TRBJ2-2,TRBV9,-,TGTGCCAGCAGCTGGCTGCACACCGGGGAGCTGTTTTTT,CASSWLHTGELFF
-,TRBJ1-6,TRBV30,-,TGTGCCTGGAACCTGGGGGGGAGCGCGGCTTCACCCCTCCACTTT,CAWNLGGSAASPLHF
-,TRBJ1-1,TRBV5-1,-,TGCGCCAGCGCTGATCAGAGGGGGAGCACTGAAGCTTTCTTT,CASADQRGSTEAFF
-,TRBJ2-7,TRBV27,-,TGTGCCAGCAGACATACAGCTAACTACGAGCAGTACTTC,CASRHTANYEQYF
-,TRBJ1-2,TRBV6-5,TRBD1,TGTGCCAGCAGTTACTCGGTGACAGGGGGTATTTATGGCTACACCTTC,CASSYSVTGGIYGYTF
once,TRBJ2-4,TRBV30,-,TGTGCCTGGAGTGTACGCGAGACATCCAAAAACATTCAGTACTTC,CAWSVRETSKNIQYF
few,TRBJ2-1,TRBV4-2,-,TGTGCCAGCAGCCAAGCCTTGAGCTCCTACAATGAGCAGTTCTTC,CASSQALSSYNEQFF
-,TRBJ2-3,TRBV9,-,TGTGCCAGCAGCGTAGGAGTCGTAGAGAGTACAGATACGCAGTATTTT,CASSVGVVESTDTQYF
once,TRBJ2-5,TRBV7-2,TRBD1,TGTGCCAGCAGCTTTCCGACAGGGGGTTCAGAGACCCAGTACTTC,CASSFPTGGSETQYF
-,TRBJ1-5,TRBV3-1/TRBV3-2,-,TGTGCCAGCAGCCAAGATTTGCGTCAGCCCCAGCATTTT,CASSQDLRQPQHF
-,TRBJ1-4,TRBV19,-,TGTGCCAGTAGTATGCTCGGGGGTGAAAAACTGTTTTTT,CASSMLGGEKLFF
-,TRBJ2-5,TRBV7-2,TRBD1,TGTGCCAGCAGCGGGTGGACAGGTCCGGACCGCGAGACCCAGTACTTC,CASSGWTGPDRETQYF
-,TRBJ2-3,TRBV7-2,TRBD2,TGTGCCAGCAGCCGTAGCGGGGGGGCGTCTTACACAGATACGCAGTATTTT,CASSRSGGASYTDTQYF
once,TRBJ1-1,TRBV19,TRBD1,TGTGCCAGTAGAAGAGACAGGGGGAACACTGAAGCTTTCTTT,CASRRDRGNTEAFF
-,TRBJ2-3,TRBV10-3,-,TGTGCCATCAGCAATCCCCCTAGCATCCCAGATACGCAGTATTTT,CAISNPPSIPDTQYF
-,TRBJ2-7,TRBV30,TRBD1,TGTGCCTGGTCCACAGGGGGTTCCTACGAGCAGTACTTC,CAWSTGGSYEQYF
-,TRBJ2-2,TRBV10-3,-,TGTGCCATCAGTGGTACACGGGGGCAAGCGGGAACCGGGGAGCTGTTTTTT,CAISGTRGQAGTGELFF
-,TRBJ2-7,TRBV30,-,TGTGCCCAGGGTGGATTGCCTAGGGAGCAGTACTTC,CAQGGLPREQYF
-,TRBJ1-5,TRBV7-2,-,TGTGCCAGCTCTAGCGACAGTTCATTTAGTCCCCAGCATTTT,CASSSDSSFSPQHF
-,TRBJ1-1,TRBV18,-,TGTGCCAGCTCACCAACACAGGTCGACACTGAAGCTTTCTTT,CASSPTQVDTEAFF
-,TRBJ2-1,TRBV5-1,-,TGCGCCAGCAGCGGAGGGACAGTAAGCTACAATGAGCAGTTCTTC,CASSGGTVSYNEQFF
-,TRBJ1-4,TRBV4-2,TRBD1,TGTGCCAGCAGCCAAGATCGCACAGGGGATAATGAAAAACTGTTTTTT,CASSQDRTGDNEKLFF
-,TRBJ1-1,TRBV29-1,-,TGCAGCGTCAGAGCAGGGTTCGGGACTGAAGCTTTCTTT,CSVRAGFGTEAFF
-,TRBJ1-3,TRBV2,-,TGTGCCAGCAGGGGACGGACAGCTCTCTCTGGAAACACCATATATTTT,CASRGRTALSGNTIYF
once,TRBJ2-7,TRBV5-6,-,TGTGCCAGCAGCTTTCAAGGAAGCAGGGGGGCCTACGAGCAGTACTTC,CASSFQGSRGAYEQYF
once,TRBJ1-6,TRBV28,TRBD1,TGTGCCAGCAGTTTAAGGGACAGGGTGGCACCCCTCCACTTT,CASSLRDRVAPLHF
-,TRBJ2-3,TRBV18,TRBD1,TGTGCCAGCTCACCACTTCGGACAGGCAGTGGGACAGATACGCAGTATTTT,CASSPLRTGSGTDTQYF
-,TRBJ1-4,TRBV12-3/TRBV12-4,TRBD1,TGTGCCAGCAGTCCGACAGGGGGGGAACTGTTTTTT,CASSPTGGELFF
-,TRBJ1-2,TRBV9,-,TGTGCCAGCAGCTCCCGAACAGGCTCTGGCTACACCTTC,CASSSRTGSGYTF
-,TRBJ2-3,TRBV21-1,-,TGTGCCAGCAGTCATAGGACCGAGGGAGGATCAGATACGCAGTATTTT,CASSHRTEGGSDTQYF
-,TRBJ1-1,TRBV10-3,-,TGTGCCATCAGTGAGGAACGGAGGACTGAAGCTTTCTTT,CAISEERRTEAFF
once,TRBJ1-4,TRBV3-1/TRBV3-2,-,TGTGCCAGCAGCCGGGGGGGTCTCCGGGAGGATGAAAAACTGTTTTTT,CASSRGGLREDEKLFF
-,TRBJ2-1,TRBV11-2,-,TGTGCCAGCAGCTTAGTTCTCACTGCCAACAATGAGCAGTTCTTC,CASSLVLTANNEQFF
-,TRBJ1-2,TRBV6-2/TRBV6-3,TRBD1,TGTGCCAGCAGTCCCAGGGACAGGGGACGAATTAACTATGGCTACACCTTC,CASSPRDRGRINYGYTF
-,TRBJ2-7,TRBV2,-,TGTGCCAGCAGTTCCCAGGGGGGTACCTTCTACGAGCAGTACTTC,CASSSQGGTFYEQYF
-,TRBJ2-2,TRBV5-1,-,TGCGCCAGCAGTCTGCGCCCGGGACAAGGCACCGGGGAGCTGTTTTTT,CASSLRPGQGTGELFF
few,TRBJ2-5,TRBV3-1/TRBV3-2,-,TGTGCCAGCAGCTTAGCGGAAGAGACCCAGTACTTC,CASSLAEETQYF
-,TRBJ2-1,TRBV18,TRBD2,TGTGCCAGCTCACCATCCCTACTAGCGGGGGACAATGAGCAGTTCTTC,CASSPSLLAGDNEQFF